This record covers a single TCR beta chain. Its antigen has not been determined. Base quality data are lacking; no much larger clone is found one base away. TCRbeta CDR3 regions were amplified from genomic DNA using the immunoSEQ Assay, a bias-controlled multiplex PCR. As for the original processing: The number of nucleated cells in each sample was estimated from the amplification of reference gene primers within the assay. To quantify the absolute abundance of each unique TCRbeta CDR3 rearrangement, sequence reads were collapsed and filtered. Productive Simpson clonality was computed per sample as the square root of Simpson's diversity index over productive rearrangements. TCRdb provides this immuneACCESS table in a form limited to in-frame rearrangements. Some clones are lacking; in checked studies, under half of them reflect an unresolved V gene, and why the rest are absent is not known. V and J calls and clone size come straight from that table; D and trimming were deduced from the DNA. The sample has tens of thousands of clones on record, about 83% of them singletons. 5% to 6.5% of the sample is taken by the ten largest.

This entry comes from a study of blood T cell repertoires in COVID-19 (dated by TCRdb to about 2020). Regarding the study in general: Collaborator samples came from the United States, Italy and Spain and covered acute and convalescent phases of COVID-19. Samples came from the ongoing ImmuneRACE study (first 160 participants) plus 1,254 subjects from 6 global collaborators. The prospective study material was composed of cDNA or gDNA derived from T cells, B-cell-depleted T cells, or PBMCs. Deeply sampled blood TCRbeta repertoires from subjects exposed to, actively infected with, or recovered from COVID-19 were included in the dataset. The repertoires were released in a freely available public database meant as a resource for research on the immune response to SARS-CoV-2. Where HLA class I and class II types were available, the types were taken from metadata supplied by the sample provider, not from assay-based typing. Nearly every sample came with metadata listing a de-identified subject ID, COVID-19 status, age in years and sex. The study at large found these results: The quantity of clinical and demographic metadata differed by source and by participant and was supplied without curation.

According to the germline V gene, CDR1 reads MDHEN and CDR2 reads SYDVKM. Counted from cysteine to phenylalanine, this CDR3 has 12 amino acids. Only the CDR3 region is kept as DNA, spanning 36 bases read in frame from base 1. Trimming removed 8 bases from V and 0 bases from J, leaving 7 bases between the germline ends. Whole blood was collected in K2EDTA tubes by collaborating institutions according to the institutions' own protocols. Collaborator samples were shipped for TCRbeta analysis as frozen whole blood, isolated PBMCs, or DNA extracted from either sample type. In this chain, TRBV28 is recombined with TRBJ1-2, with no confident D gene call. The receptor was derived from a human donor in a cohort sampled during active COVID-19. The sequencing sample was made of peripheral blood. The CDR3 corresponds to CASSGTNYGYTF. The sequenced DNA is TGTGCCAGCTCGGGGACTAACTATGGCTACACCTTC.